A single sample gave rise to the 18 T cell receptor beta chains below, sequenced in a study of graft-versus-host responses after intestinal transplantation. Which antigens these TCRs recognize remains unknown. Generated by immunoSEQ multiplex PCR, the TCRdb table keeps only in-frame clones and is missing some. The sample has 130,000 to 150,000 clones; about nine tenths are singletons. Material: unstimulated CD4+ T cells sorted from spleen or lymph node cells, obtained before intestinal transplant. The source of these receptors is a human donor who received an intestinal transplant.

This chain joins TRBV6-1 and TRBJ2-1, with a weak D call TRBD2 (5 bases). V lost 6 bases, J lost 0 bases, and 12 bases lay in between. CDR3 length: 15 residues. Germline assignment: CDR1 MNHNS and CDR2 SASEGT. The CDR3 is CASRISASSYNEQFF. For the CDR3, the DNA is TGTGCCAGCAGGATTAGCGCCAGCTCCTACAATGAGCAGTTCTTC.

The chain joins TRBV9 to TRBJ2-2, with D maybe TRBD2 (6 bases). Germline V gives CDR1 SGDLS, CDR2 YYNGEE. The CDR3 is 16 amino acids. Trimming left V 3 bases short and J 0 bases short, with 12 bases between. The DNA of the CDR3 is TGTGCCAGCAGCGCGACCGGGACTTCGAACACCGGGGAGCTGTTTTTT. It translates to CASSATGTSNTGELFF.

This chain uses TRBV5-6 with TRBJ2-1; D may be TRBD1 or TRBD2 (5 bases each). CDR1 and CDR2 from the germline V gene are SGHDT and YYEEEE. V was pared by 2 bases and J by 3 bases, with 12 bases between. The CDR3 totals 15 residues. CDR3 loop: CASSFRDLYYNEQFF. In DNA, the CDR3 is TGTGCCAGCAGCTTCAGGGACCTATACTACAATGAGCAGTTCTTC.

This clone was seen only a few times. The rearrangement joins TRBV2 to TRBJ2-1; 14 bases fit TRBD2. Germline lookup yields CDR1 SNHLY and CDR2 FYNNEI. The CDR3 covers 17 residues. V trimming: 6 bases; J trimming: 1 base; junction bases outside the gene matches: 5. The CDR3 reads CASRGLAGAISYNEQFF. CDR3 nucleotide sequence: TGTGCCAGCAGGGGACTAGCGGGGGCGATATCCTACAATGAGCAGTTCTTC.

CDR3: CASSLEVAGGYEQYF. In nucleotides, the CDR3 is TGTGCCAGCAGCTTAGAGGTAGCGGGAGGGTACGAGCAGTACTTC. This chain connects TRBV7-2 to TRBJ2-7; 11 bases align to TRBD2. The CDR3 is 15 residues long. Germline CDR1 SGHTA, CDR2 FQGNSA. Trimming cost V 1 base and J 4 bases; bases outside gene matches: 3.

This clone was seen once. The rearrangement joins TRBV6-5 to TRBJ2-1, with D unresolved. V was shortened by 5 bases and J by 12 bases, with 14 bases between the two germline ends. CDR3 length equals 12 residues. Germline CDR1 and CDR2: MNHEY and SVGAGI. CDR3 sequence: CASSDLGRWQFF. The CDR3 nucleotides read TGTGCCAGCAGTGATCTTGGAAGATGGCAGTTCTTC.

The chain employs TRBV6-1 and TRBJ2-1; TRBD2 matches 10 bases. CDR3 length: 17 residues. Per the germline V gene, CDR1 is MNHNS and CDR2 is SASEGT. Unmatched junction bases numbered 10, after V lost 4 bases and J lost 4 bases. The CDR3 region is CASSATDSGRIYNEQFF. For the CDR3, the DNA is TGTGCCAGCAGTGCCACCGATAGCGGGAGGATTTACAATGAGCAGTTCTTC.

This chain joins TRBV5-1 and TRBJ2-7; perhaps D is TRBD1 or TRBD2 (6 bases each). Trimming removed 4 bases from V and 4 bases from J, with 15 bases in between. Germline V gives CDR1 SGHRS, CDR2 YFSETQ. The CDR3 runs to 14 residues. The DNA of the CDR3 is TGCGCCAGCAGCCCGCGGGACATAGGATACGAGCAGTACTTC. It codes for CASSPRDIGYEQYF.

J is TRBJ2-1 and V is TRBV30; 7 nucleotides agree with TRBD2. V was clipped by 4 bases and J by 6 bases; unmatched bases: 6. Germline V lookup: CDR1 GTSNPN, CDR2 SVGIG (reference sequence). The CDR3 is made up of 13 amino acids. CDR3 sequence: CAWTREAGNEQFF. The CDR3 coding sequence is TGTGCCTGGACACGGGAGGCGGGCAATGAGCAGTTCTTC.

The rearrangement joins TRBV28 to TRBJ1-5, with TRBD1 identical over 7 bases. Trimming at V came to 3 bases and at J to 5 bases, leaving 10 bases not matched to a gene. CDR1 and CDR2 from the germline V gene are MDHEN and SYDVKM. This CDR3 comprises 16 residues. CDR3 coding DNA: TGTGCCAGCAGTTTCCCAAGGGGGCAGGCCCATCAGCCCCAGCATTTT. As protein: CASSFPRGQAHQPQHF.

The rearrangement links TRBV5-6 to TRBJ2-3; TRBD1 is a possible D gene (6 bases). Trimming removed 4 bases from V and 5 bases from J, with 17 bases in between. Germline V gives CDR1 SGHDT, CDR2 YYEEEE. This CDR3 is built from 15 residues. CDR3 protein: CASSPFLGGRDTQYF. The CDR3 nucleotides are TGTGCCAGCAGCCCATTCCTAGGGGGAAGAGATACGCAGTATTTT.

J is TRBJ1-5 and V is TRBV28; possible D gene TRBD1, 5 bases. Trimming took off 2 bases at V and 1 base at J, with 12 bases between the two ends. The germline V gene encodes CDR1 MDHEN and CDR2 SYDVKM. The CDR3 runs 16 residues. CDR3 nucleotides: TGTGCCAGCAGTTTAGTTCACGGGGGAAGCAATCAGCCCCAGCATTTT. Translating it yields CASSLVHGGSNQPQHF.

The chain employs TRBV5-1 and TRBJ1-5; TRBD1 might be the D (5 bases). The germline gives CDR1 SGHRS, CDR2 YFSETQ. There are 14 residues in the CDR3. Trimming shortened V by 4 bases and J by 3 bases, and 11 bases separated the two germline ends. The CDR3 DNA sequence: TGCGCCAGCAGCCCTCAGGGTAACAATCAGCCCCAGCATTTT. This translates into CASSPQGNNQPQHF.

This clone was picked up one time. The chain is built from TRBV6-5 and TRBJ2-7; a weak D match, TRBD2 (7 bases). CDR3 length: 15 amino acids. V was shortened by 8 bases and J by 3 bases, with 20 bases between the two germline ends. Germline V gene data show CDR1 as MNHEY and CDR2 as SVGAGI. The CDR3 region is CASFRGEGLDYEQYF. DNA of the CDR3: TGTGCCAGCTTTAGGGGGGAGGGGTTAGACTACGAGCAGTACTTC.

The chain combines TRBV28 with TRBJ2-3; D not certain. The V and J ends lost 7 bases and 0 bases respectively, with 11 bases between them. Germline lookup yields CDR1 MDHEN and CDR2 SYDVKM. This CDR3 has 14 residues. The CDR3 DNA reads TGTGCCAGCACCCCCGGTGGAAGCACAGATACGCAGTATTTT. Protein product: CASTPGGSTDTQYF.

The chain couples TRBV19 to TRBJ1-2, with unresolved D. V was shortened by 5 bases and J by 3 bases, with 13 bases between the two germline ends. The germline V gene encodes CDR1 LNHDA and CDR2 SQIVND (reference sequence). This CDR3 has 14 amino acids. CDR3 amino acids: CASSLRRQDYGYTF. CDR3 nucleotide sequence: TGTGCCAGTAGTCTACGAAGGCAGGACTATGGCTACACCTTC.

V is TRBV7-3 and J is TRBJ1-1; 7 positions agree with TRBD1. The J segment lost 1 base and the V segment lost 5 bases, leaving 4 bases of the junction unmatched. The CDR3 is made up of 14 amino acids. From germline, CDR1 is SGHTA and CDR2 FQGTGA. CDR3 loop: CASSQNRGNTEAFF. Here the CDR3 DNA reads TGTGCCAGCAGCCAGAACAGGGGGAACACTGAAGCTTTCTTT.

The chain is built from TRBV5-4 and TRBJ1-2; possible D gene TRBD1, 5 bases. Between the trimmed V and J ends, which lost 2 bases and 6 bases, there was a span of 11 bases. Germline-derived CDR1 and CDR2 are SGHNT and YYREEE (reference sequence). CDR3 length: 13 residues. The CDR3 here is CASSLPGTHGYTF. CDR3 sequence (DNA): TGTGCCAGCAGCTTACCCGGGACCCATGGCTACACCTTC.